The 26 T cell receptor beta chains given below trace back to one sample, sequenced in a study of cytomegalovirus exposure and HLA in healthy donors. The study ran its PCR with 60 Vbeta and 13 Jbeta primers. The assay was immunoSEQ multiplex PCR, and TCRdb's table has in-frame clones only and misses some. The sample consists of just over 150,000 clones, more than 75% of them appearing once. The source material was PBMCs. These receptors came from a man between 18 and 29 years old in good health and CMV-seropositive.

The chain couples TRBV4-2 to TRBJ2-5, with TRBD2 matching over 7 bases. Germline assignment: CDR1 LGHNA and CDR2 YNFKEQ. V was pared by 1 base and J by 1 base, with 3 bases of the junction left unmatched. The CDR3 covers 15 residues. CDR3 bases: TGTGCCAGCAGCCAAGGGGGCGGGAGCCAAGAGACCCAGTACTTC. Translated: CASSQGGGSQETQYF.

CDR3 residues: CASSPGTGGWDSPLHF. For the CDR3, the DNA is TGTGCCAGCAGCCCAGGGACAGGGGGCTGGGATTCACCCCTCCACTTT. V is TRBV7-8 and J is TRBJ1-6, with 12 bases that match TRBD1. Trimming took 5 bases from V and 8 from J; bases not matched to a gene: 7. CDR1 is SGHVS and CDR2 is FQNEAQ in the germline V gene. The CDR3 has 16 amino acids. Together with reference TRBV7-8 and TRBJ1-6, the CDR3 gives the full variable domain: GAGVSQSPRYKVAKRGQDVALRCDPISGHVSLFWYQQALGQGPEFLTYFQNEAQLDKSGLPSDRFFAERPEGSVSTLKIQRTQQEDSAVYLCASSPGTGGWDSPLHFGNGTRLTVT.

The chain is built from TRBV4-1 and TRBJ1-2, with D possibly matching TRBD1 (6 bases). CDR3 length equals 15 residues. The V gene's germline CDR1 is MGHRA and CDR2 YSYEKL. V was clipped by 5 bases and J by 7 bases, with 20 bases between them. Written as DNA, the CDR3 is TGCGCCAGCAGCTTAACGGGACAAGAGACTCGTGGCTACACCTTC. It encodes CASSLTGQETRGYTF.

The CDR3 DNA follows: TGTGCCAGCAGCCGGACAGGGGGCGGGGGTGAGCAGTTCTTC. Translation: CASSRTGGGGEQFF. The rearrangement uses TRBV7-6 and TRBJ2-1; 11 bases fit TRBD1. The CDR3 has 14 amino acids. Germline V CDR1 and CDR2: SGHVS, FNYEAQ. J gave up 9 bases and V 5 bases, and 6 bases lay outside the gene matches.

The chain uses TRBV7-9 and TRBJ1-5; tentative D call: TRBD1 (6 bases). The germline gives CDR1 SEHNR, CDR2 FQNEAQ (reference sequence). V lost 5 bases, J lost 10 bases, and 15 bases lay in between. The CDR3 sequence is 13 residues long. The CDR3 region has the DNA TGTGCCAGCAGCCCCCCCTGGGGGGGCCCCCAGCATTTT. Translated, it gives CASSPPWGGPQHF. Full variable domain (missing parts from reference TRBV7-9 and TRBJ1-5): DTGVSQNPRHKITKRGQNVTFRCDPISEHNRLYWYRQTLGQGPEFLTYFQNEAQLEKSRLLSDRFSAERPKGSFSTLEIQRTEQGDSAMYLCASSPPWGGPQHFGDGTRLSIL.

A few counts support this clone. V gene TRBV11-2 combines with J gene TRBJ1-1; tentatively, D is TRBD1 (6 bases). V was clipped by 1 base and J by 1 base, with 16 bases between them. The CDR3 has 17 residues. CDR1 is SGHAT and CDR2 is FQNNGV in the germline V gene. The CDR3 nucleotides are TGTGCCAGCAGCTTAGGGGAGTGGGACATATCGAACACTGAAGCTTTCTTT. It is translated as CASSLGEWDISNTEAFF.

The rearrangement links TRBV7-2 to TRBJ2-5, with 7 bases aligning to TRBD1. CDR3 size: 15 residues. Unmatched junction bases numbered 10, after V lost 5 bases and J lost 4 bases. Germline V gene data show CDR1 as SGHTA and CDR2 as FQGNSA. CDR3 sequence reads: CASSLVTGVRETQYF. The CDR3 DNA reads as TGTGCCAGCAGCCTAGTTACAGGGGTCCGAGAGACCCAGTACTTC.

The rearrangement uses TRBV11-3 and TRBJ2-3, with TRBD1 matching over 7 bases. The V and J ends lost 4 bases and 0 bases, in that order; junction bases with no gene match: 4. This CDR3 comprises 15 residues. Germline V CDR1 and CDR2: SGHNT, YENEEA. CDR3 bases: TGTGCCAGCAGCTCCACAGGGGCCAGCACAGATACGCAGTATTTT. Its translation is CASSSTGASTDTQYF. The full variable domain, completed using reference TRBV11-3 and TRBJ2-3, is EAGVVQSPRYKIIEKKQPVAFWCNPISGHNTLYWYLQNLGQGPELLIRYENEEAVDDSQLPKDRFSAERLKGVDSTLKIQPAELGDSAVYLCASSSTGASTDTQYFGPGTRLTVL.

The chain joins TRBV5-6 to TRBJ2-4; 16 bases match TRBD2. V shed 4 bases and J 6 bases; nucleotides not matched to a gene: 7. The germline gives CDR1 SGHDT, CDR2 YYEEEE. The length of the CDR3 is 17 residues. The CDR3 here is CASSPGLAGGPVNIQYF. The CDR3 DNA sequence: TGTGCCAGCAGCCCGGGACTAGCGGGGGGGCCGGTAAACATTCAGTACTTC.

A note on this clone: At one boundary the junction diverges from the germline segment, which might be a read error. The chain recombines TRBV13 with TRBJ2-7; D is possibly TRBD1 (6 bases). The CDR3 is 14 residues long. Germline V CDR1 and CDR2: PRHDT, FYEKMQ (reference sequence). CDR3 nucleotide sequence: TGTGCCAGCAGCGCCGGGACATCCACCTACGGGCAGTACTTC. Encoded protein: CASSAGTSTYGQYF. Variable domain in full (rest from reference TRBV13 and TRBJ2-7): AAGVIQSPRHLIKEKRETATLKCYPIPRHDTVYWYQQGPGQDPQFLISFYEKMQSDKGSIPDRFSAQQFSDYHSELNMSSLELGDSALYFCASSAGTSTYGQYFGPGTRLTVT.

The chain is built from TRBV13 and TRBJ1-6, with TRBD1 matching 7 bases. The germline CDR1 and CDR2 sequences are PRHDT and FYEKMQ (reference sequence). There are 16 residues in the CDR3. V was clipped by 2 bases and J by 6 bases; unmatched bases: 7. The CDR3 reads CASSLQGQAANSPLHF. DNA for the CDR3: TGTGCCAGCAGCTTACAAGGACAGGCCGCTAATTCACCCCTCCACTTT.

V and J are TRBV4-1 and TRBJ2-4; a weak D match, TRBD1 (5 bases). Germline CDR1 is MGHRA and CDR2 is YSYEKL. CDR3 length equals 12 residues. Trimming removed 9 bases from V and 6 bases from J, with 12 bases in between. The CDR3 loop is CASGAGLNIQYF. Here the CDR3 DNA reads TGCGCCAGTGGGGCAGGGTTAAACATTCAGTACTTC.

The rearrangement joins TRBV6-5 to TRBJ1-2; possible D gene TRBD1, 5 bases. The germline V gene encodes CDR1 MNHEY and CDR2 SVGAGI. Trimming took off 2 bases at V and 3 bases at J, with 7 bases between the two ends. The CDR3 is 13 residues long. CDR3: CASSYDRDYGYTF. Written as DNA, the CDR3 is TGTGCCAGCAGTTACGACAGAGACTATGGCTACACCTTC.

This chain connects TRBV29-1 to TRBJ2-5; the D gene is possibly TRBD2 (6 bases). CDR1 SQVTM and CDR2 ANQGSEA come from the germline V gene. This CDR3 has 13 amino acids. V was shortened by 3 bases and J by 5 bases, with 13 bases between the two germline ends. CDR3: CSVDGGMEETQYF. The CDR3 coding sequence is TGCAGCGTTGACGGGGGTATGGAGGAGACCCAGTACTTC.

This chain joins TRBV5-1 and TRBJ2-7; 8 nucleotides agree with TRBD1. The germline V gene has CDR1 SGHRS and CDR2 YFSETQ. The length of the CDR3 is 16 residues. V gave up 3 bases and J gave up 2 bases; unmatched junction bases: 10. CDR3 in amino acids: CASSSEGQASAYEQYF. DNA of the CDR3: TGCGCCAGCAGCTCCGAGGGACAGGCCTCTGCCTACGAGCAGTACTTC.

The chain joins TRBV6-6 to TRBJ1-1, with D possibly being TRBD1 (6 bases). V lost 7 bases and J lost 2, with 14 bases in between. Germline V gene sequence: CDR1 MNHNY, CDR2 SVGAGI (reference sequence). The CDR3 extends over 14 amino acids. This CDR3 is CASITGQYNTEAFF. The CDR3 region has the DNA TGTGCCAGCATTACTGGACAGTATAACACTGAAGCTTTCTTT.

Remarks on this clone: Other DNA sequences in the same sample also yield this CDR3. J is TRBJ1-5 and V is TRBV6-1; tentative D call: TRBD1 (5 bases). Trimming stripped 6 bases from V and 1 base from J, with 13 bases between. Germline-derived CDR1 and CDR2 are MNHNS and SASEGT. The CDR3 length is 15 residues. The CDR3 protein is CASSEVGGSNQPQHF. DNA for the CDR3: TGTGCCAGCAGCGAGGTGGGGGGGAGCAATCAGCCCCAGCATTTT.

This clone was seen only once. The chain joins TRBV5-1 to TRBJ1-6; 7 bases line up with TRBD1. The V gene's germline CDR1 is SGHRS and CDR2 YFSETQ. CDR3 length: 15 residues. With V trimmed by 6 bases and J by 5 bases, 8 bases remained unmatched. CDR3 sequence: CASTQGQINNSPLHF. CDR3 DNA sequence: TGCGCCAGCACCCAGGGACAGATAAATAATTCACCCCTCCACTTT.

This clone has a handful of counts. V and J are TRBV7-8 and TRBJ1-1, with 11 bases matching TRBD1. The CDR3 is 18 amino acids. V shed 3 bases and J 3 bases; nucleotides not matched to a gene: 12. Germline V gene data show CDR1 as SGHVS and CDR2 as FQNEAQ. The CDR3 protein is CASSFVPGQGESDTEAFF. CDR3 in DNA: TGTGCCAGCAGCTTCGTCCCGGGACAGGGGGAGTCTGACACTGAAGCTTTCTTT.

As concerns this clone: At one end the junction does not follow the germline gene, possibly because of a read error. This chain uses TRBV7-9 with TRBJ2-1, with a tentative D call TRBD2 (6 bases). CDR3 length equals 15 residues. In germline, CDR1 is SEHNR, CDR2 FQNEAQ (reference sequence). As DNA, the CDR3 is TGTGCCAGCAGCTTGGGGGGAGTCTCCTACAATGAGCAGCTCTTC. As protein: CASSLGGVSYNEQLF.

This clone was observed a few times. The V and J genes are TRBV6-5 and TRBJ2-5, with D maybe TRBD1 (5 bases). Near its end, the DNA agrees better with TRBJ2-7, so the J call may be wrong. The germline V gene encodes CDR1 MNHEY and CDR2 SVGAGI. This CDR3 region has 15 residues. The CDR3 DNA follows: TGTGCCAGCAGCCGCTACAGGAAAGGGGACTACGAGCAGTACTTC. Translating it yields CASSRYRKGDYEQYF.

The chain joins TRBV6-5 to TRBJ1-1, with D tentatively TRBD1 (5 bases). The CDR3 contains 13 residues. In germline, CDR1 is MNHEY, CDR2 SVGAGI. The V end lost 7 bases, the J end lost 1 base, and 10 bases lay between the germline ends. The CDR3 DNA reads TGTGCCAGCACGGGGGATAAGAACACTGAAGCTTTCTTT. Translation: CASTGDKNTEAFF.

This clone showed up just once. The J gene is TRBJ2-7, the V gene TRBV7-2, with TRBD2 matching 9 bases. Losses at the gene ends were 5 bases for V and 4 bases for J; bases not matched to a gene: 6. The CDR3 extends over 14 amino acids. The germline V gene encodes CDR1 SGHTA and CDR2 FQGNSA. The CDR3 loop reads CASSRSGGPYEQYF. In DNA form, the CDR3 reads TGTGCCAGCAGCCGAAGCGGGGGGCCTTACGAGCAGTACTTC.

The chain recombines TRBV15 with TRBJ1-5; D uncertain. This CDR3 spans 13 amino acids. Looked up from germline, CDR1 is LNHNV and CDR2 is YYDKDF (reference sequence). V lost 1 base to trimming and J lost 3 bases, with 4 bases between them. The CDR3 DNA follows: TGTGCCACCAGCAGAGCGTCCAATCAGCCCCAGCATTTT. Amino acid sequence: CATSRASNQPQHF.

This clone was detected once. J is TRBJ2-1 and V is TRBV5-1; D unclear. Germline CDR1 reads SGHRS; CDR2 reads YFSETQ. This CDR3 has 14 amino acids. Trimming took 4 bases from V and 9 from J, leaving 17 bases between them. The CDR3 here is CASSLSGLPSEQFF. The DNA of the CDR3 is TGCGCCAGCAGCCTCAGTGGGCTGCCCAGTGAGCAGTTCTTC. Complete variable domain (other parts from reference TRBV5-1 and TRBJ2-1): KAGVTQTPRYLIKTRGQQVTLSCSPISGHRSVSWYQQTPGQGLQFLFEYFSETQRNKGNFPGRFSGRQFSNSRSEMNVSTLELGDSALYLCASSLSGLPSEQFFGPGTRLTVL.

V and J are TRBV6-6 and TRBJ1-1; the D is unclear. The CDR3 is 14 residues long. V was shortened by 0 bases and J by 0 bases, with 5 bases between the two germline ends. Per germline, CDR1 MNHNY and CDR2 SVGAGI (reference sequence). DNA for the CDR3: TGTGCCAGCAGTTACTCTAAGCTGAACACTGAAGCTTTCTTT. It specifies CASSYSKLNTEAFF.